The 18 T cell receptor beta chains in this list originate from one sample, sequenced in a study of T cells after yellow fever vaccination. TCRdb used MiXCR to reprocess the 5' RACE reads, holding one entry per CDR3 protein. The data hold approximately 600,000 distinct CDR3 sequences, with more than 9% observed a single time. The starting material was PBMCs, obtained on the day of the yellow fever booster vaccination. These receptors were collected from a man aged 25 to 40 who received the YFV17D yellow fever vaccine.

The chain carries TRBV5-1 and TRBJ2-2; D might be TRBD1 or TRBD2, each matching 5 bases. V was clipped by 0 bases and J by 6 bases, with 12 bases between them. Germline CDR1 is SGHRS and CDR2 is YFSETQ. There are 15 residues in the CDR3. The CDR3: CASSLAGKGPGELFF. DNA for the CDR3: TGCGCCAGCAGCTTGGCCGGGAAGGGACCCGGGGAGCTGTTTTTT.

This clonotype was detected many times. The chain joins TRBV5-1 to TRBJ1-1, with no clear D. Germline lookup yields CDR1 SGHRS and CDR2 YFSETQ. This CDR3 has 13 residues. V lost 3 bases to trimming and J lost 0 bases, with 6 bases between them. The CDR3 reads CASSSMMNTEAFF. CDR3 nucleotides: TGCGCCAGCAGCTCAATGATGAACACTGAAGCTTTCTTT.

The V gene is TRBV28, the J gene TRBJ2-7, with 7 positions matching TRBD2. V lost 4 bases to trimming and J lost 0 bases; unmatched junction nucleotides: 6. The CDR3 length is 15 residues. From germline, CDR1 is MDHEN and CDR2 SYDVKM. The CDR3 coding sequence is TGTGCCAGCAGTTCCCCTAGCGGACCCTCCTACGAGCAGTACTTC. Translation: CASSSPSGPSYEQYF.

The chain uses TRBV5-4 and TRBJ2-1, with D hard to call. Germline CDR1 reads SGHNT; CDR2 reads YYREEE (reference sequence). This CDR3 is 14 amino acids long. The V end was cut by 2 bases, the J end by 3 bases, with 9 bases between. CDR3 in amino acids: CASSFRSNYNEQFF. In DNA, the CDR3 is TGTGCCAGCAGCTTCAGGTCAAACTACAATGAGCAGTTCTTC.

Only a few counts were recorded for this clonotype. The chain joins TRBV20-1 to TRBJ1-3; the match to TRBD1 covers 7 bases. J gave up 1 base and V 6 bases, and 6 bases lay outside the gene matches. Germline V gene lookup returns CDR1 DFQATT and CDR2 SNEGSKA (reference sequence). The CDR3 length is 14 residues. This CDR3 is CSARRGTSGNTIYF. For the CDR3, the DNA is TGCAGTGCCCGCAGGGGGACGTCTGGAAACACCATATATTTT.

The CDR3 DNA reads TGTGCCAGCAGGCCCGGCGGGAACTCCTACAATGAGCAGTTCTTC. Protein product: CASRPGGNSYNEQFF. The rearrangement uses TRBV28 and TRBJ2-1, with D possibly being TRBD2 (6 bases). The CDR3 contains 15 residues. Germline assignment: CDR1 MDHEN and CDR2 SYDVKM. Trimming took off 6 bases at V and 0 bases at J, with 12 bases between the two ends.

The rearrangement joins TRBV7-3 to TRBJ2-3; D perhaps matches TRBD2 (7 bases). The germline V gene has CDR1 SGHTA and CDR2 FQGTGA. V was pared by 5 bases and J by 6 bases, with 18 bases between. The CDR3 consists of 15 residues. The DNA for the CDR3 is TGTGCCAGCAGCGAATGGGGGCGGGAGCCTGATACGCAGTATTTT. It encodes CASSEWGREPDTQYF.

This clonotype was detected only a few times. The chain carries TRBV7-2 and TRBJ2-7; no definite D call. Germline CDR1 is SGHTA and CDR2 is FQGNSA. The CDR3 is 12 residues long. V was cut by 2 bases and J by 5 bases, with 7 bases left in between. CDR3 nucleotides: TGTGCCAGCAGCTTACTTTTCGACGAGCAGTACTTC. It translates to CASSLLFDEQYF. The full variable domain, completed using reference TRBV7-2 and TRBJ2-7, is GAGVSQSPSNKVTEKGKDVELRCDPISGHTALYWYRQSLGQGLEFLIYFQGNSAPDKSGLPSDRFSAERTGGSVSTLTIQRTQQEDSAVYLCASSLLFDEQYFGPGTRLTVT.

The chain carries TRBV7-2 and TRBJ2-5; TRBD1 agrees at 7 bases. The CDR3 is 15 residues long. V dropped 4 bases and J dropped 5; count of bases not matched to a gene: 10. Germline values: CDR1 SGHTA, CDR2 FQGNSA. The CDR3 spells CASSSQRQGGETQYF. The CDR3 nucleotides read TGTGCCAGCAGCTCCCAGCGACAGGGTGGTGAGACCCAGTACTTC.

This clonotype has a count of ten or more. The chain combines TRBV4-2 with TRBJ2-5, with 10 bases aligning to TRBD2. The germline V gene encodes CDR1 LGHNA and CDR2 YNFKEQ. This CDR3 comprises 16 residues. The J segment lost 2 bases and the V segment lost 1 base, leaving 4 bases of the junction unmatched. Here the CDR3 DNA reads TGTGCCAGCAGCCAAGGCGGGACTAGCGAGCAAGAGACCCAGTACTTC. Its protein product is CASSQGGTSEQETQYF.

The chain joins TRBV5-8 to TRBJ2-2, with 7 bases lining up with TRBD1. CDR3 length: 15 amino acids. The J segment lost 7 bases and the V segment lost 0 bases, leaving 6 bases of the junction unmatched. Germline CDR1 and CDR2: SGHTS and YDEGEE. CDR3 sequence: CASSLGRQGIGELFF. CDR3 coding DNA: TGTGCCAGCAGCTTGGGACGACAGGGAATCGGGGAGCTGTTTTTT.

This clonotype has a handful of counts. This chain uses TRBV4-2 with TRBJ2-3, with D unclear. The CDR3 length is 15 residues. In germline, CDR1 is LGHNA, CDR2 YNFKEQ. Trimming took off 1 base at V and 2 bases at J, with 10 bases between the two ends. The DNA of the CDR3 is TGTGCCAGCAGCCAAGCCGAGGAGCACACAGATACGCAGTATTTT. Protein product: CASSQAEEHTDTQYF.

V gene TRBV10-1 combines with J gene TRBJ2-3; unclear D gene. Germline assignment: CDR1 WNHNN and CDR2 SYGVQD (reference sequence). The CDR3 contains 14 residues. V shed 1 base and J shed 6 bases, with 11 bases lying between them. CDR3 region: CASSELGPKDTQYF. The DNA for the CDR3 is TGCGCCAGCAGTGAGTTAGGGCCAAAGGATACGCAGTATTTT.

V usage is TRBV21-1 and J usage is TRBJ2-7; TRBD2 was called by the table and not checked on the DNA. TRBV21-1 is a pseudogene segment. This CDR3 comprises 15 residues. The DNA of the CDR3 is TGTGCCAGCAGCAAAGGGGGACTAGGGCGCTACGAGCAGTACTTC. It translates to CASSKGGLGRYEQYF.

This clonotype was counted only a few times. The chain recombines TRBV27 with TRBJ2-7, with D uncertain. This CDR3 contains 14 residues. Trimming pared 3 bases from V and 0 bases from J, leaving 9 bases between. CDR1 is MNHEY and CDR2 is SMNVEV in the germline V gene (reference sequence). The CDR3, as DNA: TGTGCCAGCAGTTTGACCCTGAGCTCCTACGAGCAGTACTTC. This gives the protein CASSLTLSSYEQYF.

This clonotype was detected many times. The genes are TRBV20-1 and TRBJ1-2, with unresolved D. The V and J ends lost 0 bases and 2 bases respectively, with 10 bases between them. Germline assignment: CDR1 DFQATT and CDR2 SNEGSKA (reference sequence). This CDR3 comprises 14 residues. The CDR3 here is CSARDRGGNYGYTF. The DNA for the CDR3 is TGCAGTGCTAGAGACCGGGGAGGGAACTATGGCTACACCTTC.

The V call is TRBV7-3, the J call TRBJ2-1, with 7 bases identical to TRBD2. Germline V gene data show CDR1 as SGHTA and CDR2 as FQGTGA. This CDR3 has 15 amino acids. With V trimmed by 3 bases and J by 2 bases, 4 bases remained unmatched. CDR3 in DNA: TGTGCCAGCAGCTTCCAGCGGGGTACCTACAATGAGCAGTTCTTC. Protein sequence: CASSFQRGTYNEQFF.

This clonotype appeared many times. The V and J genes are TRBV7-2 and TRBJ1-2, with unresolved D. CDR1 and CDR2 from the germline V gene are SGHTA and FQGNSA. The CDR3 is made up of 14 amino acids. The V gene lost 5 bases and the J gene lost 3 bases, with 13 bases spanning the gap. CDR3 residues: CASSLTDVYYGYTF. DNA for the CDR3: TGTGCCAGCAGCCTTACTGACGTTTACTATGGCTACACCTTC.